This T cell receptor (beta chain) was recovered during a study of T cell repertoires in cytomegalovirus infection. The overall study: Through public TCR beta signatures, both CMV infection and matching HLA type were indicated.

With 3 bases clipped from V and 0 bases from J, the junction kept 12 bases outside the gene matches. The CDR3 runs to 18 residues. Germline CDR1 SGHTA, CDR2 FQGNSA. This clonotype was seen many times. The antigen remains unidentified. TCRdb fed the reads into MiXCR, producing one record per CDR3 protein. Altogether 90,000 to 120,000 distinct CDR3 sequences are present, 23% being singletons, with the ten largest covering approximately 39%. Study conclusions and caveats: Identification of carriers of CMV plus the relevant HLA was achieved through cumulative public TCR beta family frequency. In two of eight donors, the top clonotype was HLA-C-restricted CMV-specific.

The sample was CD8+ T cells from PBMCs. The source of this sequence is a human donor in good health (CMV status not recorded). Some clones in this sample may be carry-over from other donors' samples. V gene TRBV7-2 combines with J gene TRBJ2-5; TRBD2 matches 8 bases. The DNA of the CDR3 is TGTGCCAGCAGCTTTTCGGATAGCGGGGCGTTAAACCAAGAGACCCAGTACTTC. It specifies CASSFSDSGALNQETQYF.